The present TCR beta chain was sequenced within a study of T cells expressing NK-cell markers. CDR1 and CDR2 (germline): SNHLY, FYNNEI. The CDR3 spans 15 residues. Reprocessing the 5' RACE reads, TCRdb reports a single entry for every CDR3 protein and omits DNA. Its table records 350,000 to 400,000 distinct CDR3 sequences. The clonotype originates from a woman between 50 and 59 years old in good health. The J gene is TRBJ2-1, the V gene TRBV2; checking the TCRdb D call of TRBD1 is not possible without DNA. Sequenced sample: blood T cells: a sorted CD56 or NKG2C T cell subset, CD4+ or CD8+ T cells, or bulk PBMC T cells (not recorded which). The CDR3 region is CASRAGVKVFEEQFF.